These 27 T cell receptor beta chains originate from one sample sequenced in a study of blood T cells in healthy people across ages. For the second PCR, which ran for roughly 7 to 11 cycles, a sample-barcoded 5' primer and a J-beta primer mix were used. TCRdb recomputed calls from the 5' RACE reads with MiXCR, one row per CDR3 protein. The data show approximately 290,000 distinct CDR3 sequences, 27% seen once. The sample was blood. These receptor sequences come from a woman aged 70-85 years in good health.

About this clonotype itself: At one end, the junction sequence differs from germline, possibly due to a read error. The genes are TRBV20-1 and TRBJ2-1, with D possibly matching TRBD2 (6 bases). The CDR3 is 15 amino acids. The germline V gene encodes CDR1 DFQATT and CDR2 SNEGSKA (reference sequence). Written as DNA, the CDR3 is TGCAGTGCTAGAGGGGGGGTAGGTTCCTACAATGGGCAGTTCTTC. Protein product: CSARGGVGSYNGQFF.

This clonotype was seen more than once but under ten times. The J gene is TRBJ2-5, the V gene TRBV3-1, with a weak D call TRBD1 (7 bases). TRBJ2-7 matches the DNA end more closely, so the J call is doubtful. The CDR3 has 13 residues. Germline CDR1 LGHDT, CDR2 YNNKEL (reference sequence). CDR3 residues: CASSRGTANEQYF. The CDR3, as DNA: TGTGCCAGCAGCCGCGGGACAGCAAACGAGCAGTACTTC.

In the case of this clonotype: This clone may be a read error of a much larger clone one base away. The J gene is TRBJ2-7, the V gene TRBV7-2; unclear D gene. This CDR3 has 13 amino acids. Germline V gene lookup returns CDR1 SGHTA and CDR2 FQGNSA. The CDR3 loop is CASSLQESYGQYF. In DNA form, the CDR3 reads TGTGCCAGCAGCTTACAGGAATCCTACGGGCAGTACTTC.

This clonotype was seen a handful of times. The CDR3 region has the DNA TGCAGTGCTAGACACGGACTAGCGGGAGTTGAGCAGTACTTC. It encodes CSARHGLAGVEQYF. The rearrangement links TRBV20-1 to TRBJ2-7; TRBD2 matches at 13 bases. Germline CDR1 DFQATT, CDR2 SNEGSKA (reference sequence). The ends lost 2 bases at V and 7 bases at J; junction bases unmatched: 5. CDR3 length: 14 amino acids.

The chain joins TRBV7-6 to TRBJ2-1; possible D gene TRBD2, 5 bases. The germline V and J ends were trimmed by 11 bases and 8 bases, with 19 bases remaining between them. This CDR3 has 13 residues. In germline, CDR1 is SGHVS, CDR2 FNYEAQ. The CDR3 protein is CASSKVLADEQFF. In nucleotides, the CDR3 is TGTGCCTCCTCGAAGGTCCTAGCCGATGAGCAGTTCTTC.

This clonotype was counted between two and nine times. The CDR3 DNA sequence: TGTGCCAGCAGTGTAGAATCTAGCGCCCAAGAGACCCAGTACTTC. Amino acid sequence: CASSVESSAQETQYF. The V and J genes are TRBV2 and TRBJ2-5, with a weak D call TRBD2 (6 bases). Germline CDR1 and CDR2: SNHLY and FYNNEI. Deletions cut 4 bases from V and 1 base from J, with 13 bases between. The length of the CDR3 is 15 residues.

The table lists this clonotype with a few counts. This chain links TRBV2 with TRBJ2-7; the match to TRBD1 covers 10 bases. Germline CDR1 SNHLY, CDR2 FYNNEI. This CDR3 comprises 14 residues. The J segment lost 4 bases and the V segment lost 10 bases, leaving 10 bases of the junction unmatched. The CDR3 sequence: CATGKGQGIYEQYF. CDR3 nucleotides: TGTGCCACCGGAAAGGGACAGGGGATATACGAGCAGTACTTC.

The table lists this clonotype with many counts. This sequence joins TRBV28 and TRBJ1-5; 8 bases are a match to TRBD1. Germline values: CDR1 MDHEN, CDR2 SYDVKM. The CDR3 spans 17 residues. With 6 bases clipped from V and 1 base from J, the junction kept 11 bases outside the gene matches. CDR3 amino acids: CASSGPPTGVSNQPQHF. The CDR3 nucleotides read TGTGCCAGCAGCGGACCCCCGACAGGGGTAAGCAATCAGCCCCAGCATTTT.

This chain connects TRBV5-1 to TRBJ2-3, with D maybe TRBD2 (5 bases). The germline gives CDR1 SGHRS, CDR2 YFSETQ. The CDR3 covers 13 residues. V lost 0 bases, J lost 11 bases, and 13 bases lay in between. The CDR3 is CASSLDTVEGQYF. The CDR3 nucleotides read TGCGCCAGCAGCTTGGATACGGTCGAGGGGCAGTATTTT.

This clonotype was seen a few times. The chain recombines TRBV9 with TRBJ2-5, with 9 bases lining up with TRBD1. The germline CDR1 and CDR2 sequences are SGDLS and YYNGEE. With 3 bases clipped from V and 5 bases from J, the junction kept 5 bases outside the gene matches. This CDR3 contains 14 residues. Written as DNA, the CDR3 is TGTGCCAGCAGCGCACAGGGGGCCGGGGAGACCCAGTACTTC. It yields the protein CASSAQGAGETQYF.

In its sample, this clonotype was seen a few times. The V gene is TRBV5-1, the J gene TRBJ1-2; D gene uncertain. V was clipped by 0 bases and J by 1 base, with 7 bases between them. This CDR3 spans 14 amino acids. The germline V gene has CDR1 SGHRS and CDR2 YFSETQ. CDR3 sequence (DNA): TGCGCCAGCAGCTTGGATGTGAATAACTATGGCTACACCTTC. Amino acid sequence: CASSLDVNNYGYTF.

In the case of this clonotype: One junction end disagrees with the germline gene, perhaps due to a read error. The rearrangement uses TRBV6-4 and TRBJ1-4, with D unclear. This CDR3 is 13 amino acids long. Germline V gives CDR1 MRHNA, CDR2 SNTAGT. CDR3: CASSEIVGGKLCF. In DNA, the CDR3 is TGTGCCAGCAGTGAAATCGTCGGAGGAAAACTGTGTTTT.

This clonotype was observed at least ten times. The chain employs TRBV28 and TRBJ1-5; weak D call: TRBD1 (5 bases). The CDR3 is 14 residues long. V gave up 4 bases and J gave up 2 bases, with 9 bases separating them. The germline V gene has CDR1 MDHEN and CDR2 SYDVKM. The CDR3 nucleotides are TGTGCCAGCAGTTCCGACAGCGGCAATCAGCCCCAGCATTTT. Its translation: CASSSDSGNQPQHF.

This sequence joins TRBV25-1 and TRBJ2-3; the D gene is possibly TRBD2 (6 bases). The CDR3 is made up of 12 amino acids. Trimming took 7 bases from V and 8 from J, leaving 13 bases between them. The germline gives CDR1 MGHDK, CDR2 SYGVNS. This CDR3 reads CASTSWGGTQYF. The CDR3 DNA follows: TGTGCCAGCACCTCGTGGGGAGGTACGCAGTATTTT.

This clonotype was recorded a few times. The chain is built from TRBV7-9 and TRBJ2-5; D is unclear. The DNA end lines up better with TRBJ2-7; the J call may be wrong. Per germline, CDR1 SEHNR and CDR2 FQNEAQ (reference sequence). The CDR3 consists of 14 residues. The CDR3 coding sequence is TGTGCCAGCAGCTTGGGCCCATCTTCCCGCGAGCAGTACTTC. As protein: CASSLGPSSREQYF.

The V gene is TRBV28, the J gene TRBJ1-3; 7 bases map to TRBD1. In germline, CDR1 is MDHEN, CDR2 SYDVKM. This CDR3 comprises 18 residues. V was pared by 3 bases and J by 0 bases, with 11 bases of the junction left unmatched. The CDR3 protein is CASSLLTGDWSSGNTIYF. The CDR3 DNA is TGTGCCAGCAGTTTGTTAACAGGGGACTGGAGCTCTGGAAACACCATATATTTT.

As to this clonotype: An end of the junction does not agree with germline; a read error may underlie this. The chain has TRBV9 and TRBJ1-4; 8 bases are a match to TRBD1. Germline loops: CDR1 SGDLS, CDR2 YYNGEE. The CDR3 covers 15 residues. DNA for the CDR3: TGTGCCAGCAGCGTAGCAGGACAGGGTCATGAAGAACTGTTTTTT. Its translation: CASSVAGQGHEELFF.

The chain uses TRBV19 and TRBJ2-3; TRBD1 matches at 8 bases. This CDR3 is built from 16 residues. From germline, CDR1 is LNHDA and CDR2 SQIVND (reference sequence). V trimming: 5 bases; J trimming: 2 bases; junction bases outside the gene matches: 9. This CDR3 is CASSALGDRYTDTQYF. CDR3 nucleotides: TGTGCCAGTAGTGCCCTAGGGGACAGGTACACAGATACGCAGTATTTT.

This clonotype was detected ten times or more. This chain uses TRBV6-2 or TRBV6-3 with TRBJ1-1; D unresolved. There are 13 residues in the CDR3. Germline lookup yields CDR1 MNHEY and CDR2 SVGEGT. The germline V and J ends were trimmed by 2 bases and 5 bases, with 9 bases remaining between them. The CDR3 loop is CASSYRGDTEAFF. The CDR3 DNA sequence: TGTGCCAGCAGTTACCGTGGCGATACTGAAGCTTTCTTT.

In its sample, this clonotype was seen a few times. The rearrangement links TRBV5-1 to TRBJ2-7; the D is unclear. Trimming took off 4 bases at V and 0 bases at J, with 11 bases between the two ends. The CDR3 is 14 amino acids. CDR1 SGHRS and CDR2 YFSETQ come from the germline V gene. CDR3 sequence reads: CASSKDTLSYEQYF. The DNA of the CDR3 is TGCGCCAGCAGCAAAGACACGCTCTCCTACGAGCAGTACTTC.

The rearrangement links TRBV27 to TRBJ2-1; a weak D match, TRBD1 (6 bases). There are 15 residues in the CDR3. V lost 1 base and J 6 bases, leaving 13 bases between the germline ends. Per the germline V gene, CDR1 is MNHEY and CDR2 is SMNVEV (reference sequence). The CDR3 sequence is CASSLFSGARNEQFF. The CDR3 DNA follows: TGTGCCAGCAGTTTATTTTCAGGGGCCCGCAATGAGCAGTTCTTC.

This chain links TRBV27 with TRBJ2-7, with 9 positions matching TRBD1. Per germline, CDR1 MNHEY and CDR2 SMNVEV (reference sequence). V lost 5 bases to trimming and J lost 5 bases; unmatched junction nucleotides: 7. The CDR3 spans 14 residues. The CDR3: CASSKDRGRDEQYF. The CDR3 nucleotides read TGTGCCAGCAGTAAGGACAGGGGCCGTGACGAGCAGTACTTC.

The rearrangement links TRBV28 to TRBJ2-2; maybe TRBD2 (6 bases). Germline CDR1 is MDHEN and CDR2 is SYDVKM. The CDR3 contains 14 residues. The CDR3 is CASNGGVRGGELFF. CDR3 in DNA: TGTGCTTCGAACGGAGGGGTTCGGGGCGGGGAGCTGTTTTTT.

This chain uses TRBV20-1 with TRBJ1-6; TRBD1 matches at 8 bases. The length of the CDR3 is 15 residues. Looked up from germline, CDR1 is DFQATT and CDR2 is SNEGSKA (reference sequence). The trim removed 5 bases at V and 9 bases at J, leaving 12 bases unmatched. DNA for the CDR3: TGCAGTGCTGGAAAAACAGGGGGGGTAATTTCACCCCTCCACTTT. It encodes CSAGKTGGVISPLHF.

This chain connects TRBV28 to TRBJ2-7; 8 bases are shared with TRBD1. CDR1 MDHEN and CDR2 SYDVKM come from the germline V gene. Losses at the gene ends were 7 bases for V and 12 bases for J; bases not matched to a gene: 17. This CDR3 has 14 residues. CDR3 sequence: CASTDGQGRGRWYF. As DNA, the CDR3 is TGTGCCAGCACCGATGGACAGGGTCGGGGTCGGTGGTACTTC.

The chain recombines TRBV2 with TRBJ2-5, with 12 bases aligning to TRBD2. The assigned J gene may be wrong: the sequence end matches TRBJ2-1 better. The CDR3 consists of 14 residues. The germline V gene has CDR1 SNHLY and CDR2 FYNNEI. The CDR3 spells CASGTSGRLDEQFF. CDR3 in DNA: TGTGCCAGCGGAACTAGCGGGAGGCTCGATGAGCAGTTCTTC.

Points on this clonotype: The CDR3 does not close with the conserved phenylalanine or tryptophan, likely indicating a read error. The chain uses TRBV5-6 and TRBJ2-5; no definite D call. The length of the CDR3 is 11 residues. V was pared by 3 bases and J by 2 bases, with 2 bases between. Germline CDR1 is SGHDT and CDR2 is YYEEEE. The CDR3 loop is CASSSQETQYL. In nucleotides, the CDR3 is TGTGCCAGCAGCTCGCAAGAGACCCAGTACCTC.